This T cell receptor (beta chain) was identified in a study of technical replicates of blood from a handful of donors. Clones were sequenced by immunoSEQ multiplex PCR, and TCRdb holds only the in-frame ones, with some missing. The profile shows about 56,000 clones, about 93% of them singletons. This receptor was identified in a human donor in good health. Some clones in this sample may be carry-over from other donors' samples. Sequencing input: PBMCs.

The CDR3 coding sequence is TGTGCCAGCACCCTAGCGGGAGGGGAAGAGACCCAGTACTTC. Its translation is CASTLAGGEETQYF. The J gene is TRBJ2-5, the V gene TRBV7-9, with TRBD2 identical over 12 bases. CDR1 is SEHNR, CDR2 FQNEAQ, per germline (reference sequence). V was pared by 7 bases and J by 3 bases, with 3 bases of the junction left unmatched. This CDR3 has 14 amino acids.